A selection of T cell receptor beta chains follows, all from one sample in a study of control samples from healthy donors and cancer patients. The protocol was immunoSEQ multiplex PCR, while the TCRdb copy is restricted to in-frame clones and leaves out a portion. The sample lists 140,000 or so clones, 91% seen once, with about 3% in the top ten. Material: blood. These receptors were obtained from a man aged 25-45 years in good health. CDR3s include the opening cysteine and the closing phenylalanine or tryptophan. The order of the fields is CDR3 DNA, CDR3 protein, J gene, D gene, V gene, clone size. A D gene is named only where the DNA matches it firmly. The size field is filled for only some rows; it gives once, few, many or a size class.

TGTGCCAGCTCACCACAGGGAAGCCCTCGAAACACCATATATTTT	CASSPQGSPRNTIYF	TRBJ1-3	.	TRBV18	.
TGCAGCGTTGAAGGGGGGACTCCCTATGGCTACACCTTC	CSVEGGTPYGYTF	TRBJ1-2	.	TRBV29-1	.
TGCAGTGCTAGTTTAGCGGGGGGGCTCAATGAGCAGTTCTTC	CSASLAGGLNEQFF	TRBJ2-1	TRBD2	TRBV20-1	.
TGTGCCAGCAGCTCGGGACTACCTTTTGGGGAGCAGTTCTTC	CASSSGLPFGEQFF	TRBJ2-1	TRBD2	TRBV7-2	.
TGTGCCAGCAGCCCAAGTGAGGGACACATATCGACTAACTATGGCTACACCTTC	CASSPSEGHISTNYGYTF	TRBJ1-2	.	TRBV5-6	.
TGTGCCATCACATTCGCAGGGGGCGCCTCGAACACCGGGGAGCTGTTTTTT	CAITFAGGASNTGELFF	TRBJ2-2	TRBD1	TRBV5-4	.
TGCAGCGTTGAAGTAGGAGAGGTGGGGAGATACACCTTC	CSVEVGEVGRYTF	TRBJ1-2	.	TRBV29-1	.
TGTGCCACCAGTGTCGCATCGGGCAATCAGCCCCAGCATTTT	CATSVASGNQPQHF	TRBJ1-5	.	TRBV24-1	few
TGTGCCTGCTCGGGGGGCTACGAGCAGTACTTC	CACSGGYEQYF	TRBJ2-7	TRBD2	TRBV25-1	.
TGTGCCAGCAGCTCACAGGGTAATCGTTCTGACGAGCAGTACTTC	CASSSQGNRSDEQYF	TRBJ2-7	.	TRBV13	.
TGTGCCAGTACCCCTTCGAGGTACAATGAGCAGTTCTTC	CASTPSRYNEQFF	TRBJ2-1	.	TRBV19	.
TGTGCCATCAGGCTACAGGCGGGACTGAACAATGAGCAGTTCTTC	CAIRLQAGLNNEQFF	TRBJ2-1	.	TRBV10-3	.
TGTGCCATCAGTGAGTCGAAGGGGAAGGGGAACACTGAAGCTTTCTTT	CAISESKGKGNTEAFF	TRBJ1-1	.	TRBV10-3	.
TGTGCCAGCAGTTACGCGGGACATCCCTTCTATGGCTACACCTTC	CASSYAGHPFYGYTF	TRBJ1-2	.	TRBV6-5	.
TGTGCCAGCAGCTCCGGGACAGTCTACGAGCAGTACTTC	CASSSGTVYEQYF	TRBJ2-7	TRBD1	TRBV5-6	.
TGTGCCAGCAGCAGGGCCTCCTACGAGCAGTACTTC	CASSRASYEQYF	TRBJ2-7	.	TRBV5-4	.
TGTGCCAGCAGTTTATATACCGGGACGGGCCTTCTCCAGCATTTT	CASSLYTGTGLLQHF	TRBJ1-5	.	TRBV27	.
TGTGCCAGCAGCTTGGATGGCGGGGGGGCTCTAGATACGCAGTATTTT	CASSLDGGGALDTQYF	TRBJ2-3	TRBD2	TRBV5-4	.
TGTGCCACCAGCAGAGAGGGGGAGGTGGGGGATCAGCCCCAGCATTTT	CATSREGEVGDQPQHF	TRBJ1-5	.	TRBV15	.
TGTGCCAGTAGTATGGCTCGGAGGGGCGGGGAGCTGTTTTTT	CASSMARRGGELFF	TRBJ2-2	.	TRBV19	.
TGTGCCTGGAGTGTTTCGACGAATGGCTACACCTTC	CAWSVSTNGYTF	TRBJ1-2	.	TRBV30	.
TGTGCCAGCAGTTACGGGGTCAAGGGAAACACCATATATTTT	CASSYGVKGNTIYF	TRBJ1-3	.	TRBV6-5	.
TGTGCCAGCAGCTTGGTGCACGGAGATGAAGCTTTCTTT	CASSLVHGDEAFF	TRBJ1-1	.	TRBV5-4	.